Detailed here is one T cell receptor beta chain. This record comes from a study of CD8 T cells in ankylosing spondylitis. Germline V CDR1 and CDR2: DFQATT, SNEGSKA (reference sequence). This CDR3 is 17 amino acids long. The germline V and J ends were trimmed by 0 bases and 4 bases, with 21 bases remaining between them. Construction of TCR beta libraries was performed using quantitative 5'-RACE with molecular barcodes. One entry per CDR3 protein, called by TCRdb with MiXCR from the 5' RACE reads. The sample contains roughly 240,000 distinct CDR3 sequences, over 30% of which appear only once. J is TRBJ1-1 and V is TRBV20-1; a weak D match, TRBD1 (6 bases). The source material was blood, either unsorted or a sorted T cell fraction (not recorded which). The TCR was taken from a male donor with ankylosing spondylitis or in good health (not recorded which). The CDR3 nucleotides read TGCAGTGCTAGAGATGGGGCAGGGGCGAATAGGGGCACTGAAGCTTTCTTT. This encodes CSARDGAGANRGTEAFF.